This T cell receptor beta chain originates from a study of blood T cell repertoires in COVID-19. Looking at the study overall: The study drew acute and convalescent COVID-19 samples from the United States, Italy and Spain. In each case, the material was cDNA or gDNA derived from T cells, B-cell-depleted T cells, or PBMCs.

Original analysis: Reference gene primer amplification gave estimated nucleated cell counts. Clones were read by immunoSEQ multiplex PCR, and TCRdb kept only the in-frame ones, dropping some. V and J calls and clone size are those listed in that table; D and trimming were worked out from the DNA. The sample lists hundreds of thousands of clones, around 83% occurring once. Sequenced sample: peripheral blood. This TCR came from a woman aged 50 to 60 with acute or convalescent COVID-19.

In DNA, the CDR3 is TGTGCCACCAGCCAGGGACAGGACAATGGCTACACCTTC. Translated, it gives CATSQGQDNGYTF. This sequence joins TRBV15 and TRBJ1-2; TRBD1 matches at 8 bases. CDR1 is LNHNV and CDR2 is YYDKDF in the germline V gene (reference sequence). The CDR3 is 13 residues long. V lost 5 bases, J lost 6 bases, and 5 bases stayed unmatched.